A single T cell receptor (beta chain) is shown here with its context. The CDR3 is 15 amino acids. J was trimmed by 6 bases and V by 5 bases; bases with no gene match: 11. Germline V lookup: CDR1 KGHSH, CDR2 LQKENI. The sample originates from a study of blood T cell repertoires in COVID-19. Libraries were prepared by immunoSEQ multiplex PCR; TCRdb keeps only in-frame clonotypes and omits some of them. The table includes 270,000 or so clones, less than 90% detected once. V and J are TRBV18 and TRBJ2-3; 7 bases align to TRBD1. Sequences were obtained from peripheral blood. This receptor was taken from a human donor in a cohort sampled during active COVID-19. CDR3 DNA sequence: TGTGCCAGCTCATTAACAGGGGCTGGCCCGGATACGCAGTATTTT. Protein product: CASSLTGAGPDTQYF.